The present entry profiles one T cell receptor (beta chain) with its context. These data belong to a study of blood T cell repertoires in COVID-19. Looking at the study overall: Sources were T cells, B-cell-depleted T cells, or PBMCs; the material itself was cDNA or gDNA.

Using immunoSEQ multiplex PCR, the repertoire was profiled, and TCRdb retains in-frame clones only, with some absent. The table records some 510,000 clones, roughly 90% of them present only once. Recovered Cohort 3 donors showed two negative PCRs, clearance, or symptom resolution. The V and J ends lost 2 bases and 6 bases, in that order; junction bases with no gene match: 6. Germline assignment: CDR1 SGHTA and CDR2 FQGNSA. This CDR3 has 14 amino acids. Sequenced material: PBMCs or T cells enriched from blood (not recorded which). The chain has TRBV7-2 and TRBJ2-7, with 8 bases identical to TRBD2. This sequence was found in a woman aged 40 to 50 who had recovered from COVID-19. The CDR3 loop reads CASSLTSGRGEQYF. For the CDR3, the DNA is TGTGCCAGCAGCTTAACCAGCGGGAGAGGCGAGCAGTACTTC. The variable domain in full, with the rest retrieved from reference TRBV7-2 and TRBJ2-7, is GAGVSQSPSNKVTEKGKDVELRCDPISGHTALYWYRQSLGQGLEFLIYFQGNSAPDKSGLPSDRFSAERTGGSVSTLTIQRTQQEDSAVYLCASSLTSGRGEQYFGPGTRLTVT.